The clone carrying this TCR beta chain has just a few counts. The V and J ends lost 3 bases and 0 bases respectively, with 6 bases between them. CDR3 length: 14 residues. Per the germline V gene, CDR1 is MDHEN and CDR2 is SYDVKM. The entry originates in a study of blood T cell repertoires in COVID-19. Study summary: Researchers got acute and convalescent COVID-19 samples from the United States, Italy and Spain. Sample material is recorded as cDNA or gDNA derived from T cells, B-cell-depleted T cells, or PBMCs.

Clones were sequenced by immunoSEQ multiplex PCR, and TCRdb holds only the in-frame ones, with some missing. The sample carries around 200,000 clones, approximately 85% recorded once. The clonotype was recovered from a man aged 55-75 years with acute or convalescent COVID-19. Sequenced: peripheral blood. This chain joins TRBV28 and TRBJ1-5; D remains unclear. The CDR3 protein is CASSFYASNQPQHF. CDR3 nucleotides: TGTGCCAGCAGTTTCTATGCTAGCAATCAGCCCCAGCATTTT.